This T cell receptor beta chain was found in a study of blood T cell repertoires in COVID-19. Per the study methods: How many nucleated cells were present was estimated from reference gene primer amplification. Clones were read by immunoSEQ multiplex PCR, and TCRdb kept only the in-frame ones, dropping some. The V and J calls and the clone size are those of that table, but D and trimming were determined from the DNA. The table shows around 60,000 clones, with 88% occurring only once. Germline CDR1 LNHDA, CDR2 SQIVND (reference sequence). The V end lost 4 bases, the J end lost 5 bases, and 17 bases lay between the germline ends. The length of the CDR3 is 15 residues.

The source of this sequence is a man aged 45-65 years with active COVID-19. The chain links TRBV19 to TRBJ1-1; the D gene is possibly TRBD1 (5 bases). Input material: peripheral blood. CDR3 residues: CASSRPGPGGTEAFF. As DNA, the CDR3 is TGTGCCAGTAGTAGGCCGGGCCCCGGGGGAACTGAAGCTTTCTTT.